Following are 23 T cell receptor beta chains from one sample sequenced in a study of shared clonotypes between healthy human individuals. Here immunoSEQ multiplex PCR was the method, and the copy in TCRdb shows in-frame clones only, minus some. Of about 2 million clones listed, roughly 94% are singletons. Sequencing was carried out using naive CD4+ T cells sorted from blood. Subset given: CD45RA+ positively selected. The receptors here all came from a man between 18 and 35 years old in good health.

The chain recombines TRBV6-1 with TRBJ2-7, with D unresolved. The V end lost 3 bases, the J end lost 2 bases, and 8 bases lay between the germline ends. The germline V gene has CDR1 MNHNS and CDR2 SASEGT. This CDR3 is 13 amino acids long. CDR3 region: CASSEERAYEQYF. The CDR3 DNA reads as TGTGCCAGCAGTGAGGAAAGGGCCTACGAGCAGTACTTC.

The J gene is TRBJ1-3, the V gene TRBV25-1, with TRBD1 as a possible D gene (6 bases). The V gene lost 7 bases and the J gene lost 3 bases, with 13 bases spanning the gap. Germline CDR1 reads MGHDK; CDR2 reads SYGVNS. CDR3 size: 14 residues. The CDR3 coding sequence is TGTGCCAGCATGAGGGGGGGGCTTGGAAACACCATATATTTT. As protein: CASMRGGLGNTIYF.

Worth noting for this clone: The identical CDR3 is also encoded by other nucleotide sequences in the sample. This chain joins TRBV28 and TRBJ2-3, with D hard to call. Germline V gene lookup returns CDR1 MDHEN and CDR2 SYDVKM. The V end lost 6 bases, the J end lost 0 bases, and 4 bases lay between the germline ends. The CDR3 runs 12 residues. This chain's CDR3 is CASRGSTDTQYF. CDR3 DNA: TGTGCCAGCAGAGGGAGCACAGATACGCAGTATTTT.

V usage is TRBV7-2 and J usage is TRBJ2-3; maybe TRBD1 (5 bases). V was clipped by 3 bases and J by 0 bases, with 7 bases between them. The CDR3 is 14 residues long. Germline loops: CDR1 SGHTA, CDR2 FQGNSA. CDR3 sequence (DNA): TGTGCCAGCAGCTTGAGACAGAGCACAGATACGCAGTATTTT. This encodes CASSLRQSTDTQYF. The full variable domain, its missing parts supplied by reference TRBV7-2 and TRBJ2-3, is GAGVSQSPSNKVTEKGKDVELRCDPISGHTALYWYRQSLGQGLEFLIYFQGNSAPDKSGLPSDRFSAERTGGSVSTLTIQRTQQEDSAVYLCASSLRQSTDTQYFGPGTRLTVL.

The chain carries TRBV28 and TRBJ1-5; weak D call: TRBD1 (5 bases). Germline CDR1 and CDR2: MDHEN and SYDVKM. The CDR3 spans 16 residues. V lost 5 bases and J lost 0, with 14 bases in between. CDR3 DNA: TGTGCCAGCAGTCGGCGGGACGGTTATAGCAATCAGCCCCAGCATTTT. Translation: CASSRRDGYSNQPQHF.

The chain links TRBV4-3 to TRBJ2-7, with 8 bases matching TRBD2. The junction had 6 bases not matched to a gene; V was cut back by 6 bases and J by 5 bases. This CDR3 has 13 residues. CDR1 LGHNA and CDR2 YSLEER come from the germline V gene. The CDR3 region has the DNA TGCGCCAGCAGTCGGACTAGCTACGACGAGCAGTACTTC. As protein: CASSRTSYDEQYF.

This rearrangement joins TRBV6-5 to TRBJ1-2; D is unclear. Trimming removed 9 bases at V and 4 bases at J, with 12 bases between. Germline values: CDR1 MNHEY, CDR2 SVGAGI. CDR3 length: 12 residues. DNA of the CDR3: TGTGCCAGTTTAAGGGTGGGCTATGGCTACACCTTC. Amino acids: CASLRVGYGYTF.

The V call is TRBV20-1, the J call TRBJ1-1; tentative D call: TRBD1 (5 bases). Germline V gives CDR1 DFQATT, CDR2 SNEGSKA (reference sequence). Trimming pared 6 bases from V and 4 bases from J, leaving 9 bases between. This CDR3 has 11 amino acids. CDR3 sequence reads: CSADKSTEAFF. CDR3 in DNA: TGCAGTGCGGACAAGTCCACTGAAGCTTTCTTT.

For the CDR3, the DNA is TGTGCCAGCAGCCTAGTCCGGGACGCTGGAAACACCATATATTTT. This encodes CASSLVRDAGNTIYF. The chain couples TRBV6-5 to TRBJ1-3, with TRBD1 as a possible D gene (5 bases). Germline V lookup: CDR1 MNHEY, CDR2 SVGAGI. Trimming shortened V by 6 bases and J by 2 bases, and 14 bases separated the two germline ends. The CDR3 consists of 15 residues.

This chain connects TRBV5-4 to TRBJ2-7, with D possibly called TRBD1 or TRBD2 (6 bases each). Germline CDR1 reads SGHNT; CDR2 reads YYREEE (reference sequence). This CDR3 has 13 amino acids. V was shortened by 3 bases and J by 2 bases, with 9 bases between the two germline ends. CDR3 sequence: CASSSGAPYEQYF. Here the CDR3 DNA reads TGTGCCAGCAGCTCGGGGGCCCCCTACGAGCAGTACTTC.

This rearrangement joins TRBV28 to TRBJ2-5; D is possibly TRBD1 or TRBD2 (5 bases each). Deletions cut 3 bases from V and 1 base from J, with 12 bases between. The CDR3 is made up of 15 amino acids. Germline V gene data show CDR1 as MDHEN and CDR2 as SYDVKM. The CDR3 DNA follows: TGTGCCAGCAGTTTCTACGGGGACCCCCAAGAGACCCAGTACTTC. Protein: CASSFYGDPQETQYF.

The genes are TRBV18 and TRBJ1-3, with 7 bases that match TRBD1. J gave up 0 bases and V 5 bases, and 4 bases lay outside the gene matches. CDR3 size: 15 residues. Germline CDR1 KGHSH, CDR2 LQKENI. In DNA, the CDR3 is TGTGCCAGCTCAACGACAGGGACCTCTGGAAACACCATATATTTT. Amino acids: CASSTTGTSGNTIYF. The complete variable domain, with remaining parts taken from reference TRBV18 and TRBJ1-3, reads NAGVMQNPRHLVRRRGQEARLRCSPMKGHSHVYWYRQLPEEGLKFMVYLQKENIIDESGMPKERFSAEFPKEGPSILRIQQVVRGDSAAYFCASSTTGTSGNTIYFGEGSWLTVV.

The V call is TRBV19, the J call TRBJ2-7, with D uncertain. Germline CDR1 and CDR2: LNHDA and SQIVND (reference sequence). Trimming stripped 3 bases from V and 2 bases from J, with 11 bases between. This CDR3 has 14 amino acids. CDR3 amino acids: CASSIDESTYEQYF. CDR3 sequence (DNA): TGTGCCAGTAGTATCGACGAGTCCACCTACGAGCAGTACTTC.

The CDR3 DNA reads TGTGCCTGCACTCGACAGGGTGACGGTGAAAAACTGTTTTTT. It encodes CACTRQGDGEKLFF. This chain uses TRBV30 with TRBJ1-4, with 7 bases that match TRBD1. Germline V gene lookup returns CDR1 GTSNPN and CDR2 SVGIG (reference sequence). The CDR3 consists of 14 residues. Germline trimming cut 6 bases from V and 7 bases from J; bases unmatched to any gene: 11. Looking up the rest from reference TRBV30 and TRBJ1-4 gives the full variable domain: SQTIHQWPATLVQPVGSPLSLECTVEGTSNPNLYWYRQAAGRGLQLLFYSVGIGQISSEVPQNLSASRPQDRQFILSSKKLLLSDSGFYLCACTRQGDGEKLFFGSGTQLSVL.

The chain uses TRBV5-4 and TRBJ2-7; 8 nucleotides match TRBD2. V was pared by 4 bases and J by 0 bases, with 9 bases of the junction left unmatched. The CDR3 covers 16 residues. Germline CDR1 reads SGHNT; CDR2 reads YYREEE (reference sequence). CDR3 bases: TGTGCCAGCAGCCCGTTTACGGGGGGGCTCTCCTACGAGCAGTACTTC. Its translation is CASSPFTGGLSYEQYF.

This sequence joins TRBV5-1 and TRBJ2-7; tentative D call: TRBD2 (7 bases). V lost 5 bases and J 5 bases, leaving 17 bases between the germline ends. The germline CDR1 and CDR2 sequences are SGHRS and YFSETQ. This CDR3 spans 14 amino acids. The CDR3 sequence is CASSFRGGRDEQYF. The CDR3 nucleotides are TGCGCCAGCAGTTTCCGCGGGGGCCGGGACGAGCAGTACTTC.

The CDR3 sequence is CASSLAPVGGTEAFF. As DNA, the CDR3 is TGTGCCAGCAGCCTCGCCCCCGTGGGGGGGACTGAAGCTTTCTTT. The chain employs TRBV5-6 and TRBJ1-1; maybe TRBD1 (5 bases). V was cut by 4 bases and J by 5 bases, with 18 bases left in between. The CDR3 sequence is 15 residues long. Germline CDR1 is SGHDT and CDR2 is YYEEEE.

The rearrangement joins TRBV25-1 to TRBJ2-7; maybe TRBD2 (6 bases). The ends were cut back, 3 bases at V and 3 bases at J, with 12 bases in the middle. In germline, CDR1 is MGHDK, CDR2 SYGVNS. The CDR3 totals 14 residues. CDR3 protein: CASSEEGKFYEQYF. CDR3 bases: TGTGCCAGCAGTGAGGAGGGCAAATTCTACGAGCAGTACTTC.

V and J are TRBV7-9 and TRBJ1-5; 7 bases line up with TRBD1. The CDR3 consists of 14 residues. V lost 5 bases and J lost 7; bases outside the gene matches: 8. Germline CDR1 reads SEHNR; CDR2 reads FQNEAQ (reference sequence). The CDR3 sequence: CASSPGLRGQPQHF. Here the CDR3 DNA reads TGTGCCAGCAGCCCAGGACTCAGGGGGCAGCCCCAGCATTTT.

The chain employs TRBV4-1 and TRBJ1-2; D gene unclear. The germline CDR1 and CDR2 sequences are MGHRA and YSYEKL. This CDR3 spans 15 amino acids. V was clipped by 0 bases and J by 3 bases, with 11 bases between them. The CDR3 reads CASSQDSGSDYGYTF. The CDR3 nucleotides are TGCGCCAGCAGCCAAGATTCAGGATCTGACTATGGCTACACCTTC.

CDR3 region: CASSYRQGWVTEAFF. In DNA form, the CDR3 reads TGTGCCAGCAGCTACCGACAGGGGTGGGTCACTGAAGCTTTCTTT. The chain employs TRBV7-2 and TRBJ1-1, with 8 bases aligning to TRBD1. The CDR3 contains 15 residues. Germline V gene sequence: CDR1 SGHTA, CDR2 FQGNSA. Unmatched junction bases numbered 8, after V lost 4 bases and J lost 4 bases.

As to this clone: The sample has other DNA sequences that encode this CDR3 too. The chain carries TRBV18 and TRBJ2-3; 7 nucleotides line up with TRBD1. This CDR3 region has 14 residues. The germline gives CDR1 KGHSH, CDR2 LQKENI. Germline trimming cut 5 bases from V and 2 bases from J; bases unmatched to any gene: 4. CDR3 nucleotide sequence: TGTGCCAGCTCAGCAACAGGGGACACAGATACGCAGTATTTT. Translation gives CASSATGDTDTQYF. The full variable domain, its missing parts supplied by reference TRBV18 and TRBJ2-3, is NAGVMQNPRHLVRRRGQEARLRCSPMKGHSHVYWYRQLPEEGLKFMVYLQKENIIDESGMPKERFSAEFPKEGPSILRIQQVVRGDSAAYFCASSATGDTDTQYFGPGTRLTVL.

V is TRBV30 and J is TRBJ2-3; no clear D. CDR3 length: 14 amino acids. V lost 2 bases to trimming and J lost 0 bases, with 9 bases between them. Germline CDR1 and CDR2: GTSNPN and SVGIG (reference sequence). In DNA form, the CDR3 reads TGTGCCTGGAGTTGGCCCGGCAGCACAGATACGCAGTATTTT. Protein sequence: CAWSWPGSTDTQYF.